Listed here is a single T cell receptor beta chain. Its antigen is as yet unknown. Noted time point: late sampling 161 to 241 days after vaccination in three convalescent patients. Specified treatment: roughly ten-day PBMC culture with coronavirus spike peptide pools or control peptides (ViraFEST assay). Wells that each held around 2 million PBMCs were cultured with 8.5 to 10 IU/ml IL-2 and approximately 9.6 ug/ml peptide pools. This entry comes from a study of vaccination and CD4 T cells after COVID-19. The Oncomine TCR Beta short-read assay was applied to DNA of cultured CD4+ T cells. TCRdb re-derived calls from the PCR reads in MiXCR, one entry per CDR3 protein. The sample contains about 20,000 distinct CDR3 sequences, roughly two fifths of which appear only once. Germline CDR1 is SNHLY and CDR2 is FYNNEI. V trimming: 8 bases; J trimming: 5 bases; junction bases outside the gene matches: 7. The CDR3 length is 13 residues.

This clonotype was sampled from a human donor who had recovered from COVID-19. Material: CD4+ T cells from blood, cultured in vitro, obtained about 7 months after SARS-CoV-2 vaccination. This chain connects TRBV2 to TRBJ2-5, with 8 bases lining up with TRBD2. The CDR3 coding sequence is TGTGCCAGCGCGGGACTAGAGGGGGAGACCCAGTACTTC. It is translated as CASAGLEGETQYF.